This T cell receptor beta chain is from a study of CD8 T cells in ankylosing spondylitis. Study-wide findings and caveats: It was reported that disease-linked clones were significantly enriched in matched ankylosing spondylitis synovial fluid. Previous work reported some of these motif variants in the synovial fluid and blood of reactive arthritis.

This clonotype was recorded at least ten times. The antigen remains undetermined. Germline V gene data show CDR1 as DFQATT and CDR2 as SNEGSKA (reference sequence). With 4 bases clipped from V and 4 bases from J, the junction kept 13 bases outside the gene matches. CDR3 length equals 16 residues. Scientists made TCR beta libraries using quantitative 5'-RACE with molecular barcodes. TCRdb re-called the 5' RACE reads through MiXCR, storing one row per CDR3 protein. The sample lists tens of thousands of distinct CDR3 sequences, 6% to 8% occurring once. The sample consisted of synovial fluid, either unsorted or a sorted T cell fraction (not recorded which). The V and J genes are TRBV20-1 and TRBJ2-5, with 9 nucleotides matching TRBD1. This TCR came from a male donor with ankylosing spondylitis. The CDR3 loop reads CSANPPGTGSGETQYF. CDR3 sequence (DNA): TGCAGTGCTAACCCCCCCGGGACAGGGAGTGGAGAGACCCAGTACTTC.